Listed here are 19 T cell receptor beta chains from one sample, sequenced in a study of T cell responses to AZD1222 COVID-19 vaccine. Clones were sequenced by immunoSEQ multiplex PCR, and TCRdb holds only the in-frame ones, with some missing. The sample consists of around 160,000 clones, roughly 89% of them appearing once. The sequencing here drew on peripheral blood, taken on day 0 of AZD1222 vaccination. Source of these receptors: an adult in good health.

This clone was seen just once. V usage is TRBV7-2 and J usage is TRBJ2-2; D unresolved. The CDR3 is 15 residues long. Germline V lookup: CDR1 SGHTA, CDR2 FQGNSA. V was shortened by 5 bases and J by 4 bases, with 14 bases between the two germline ends. CDR3 sequence (DNA): TGTGCCAGCAGCGTCTCACTATCGTTCACCGGGGAGCTGTTTTTT. Its protein is CASSVSLSFTGELFF.

The chain couples TRBV7-2 to TRBJ2-5; 11 bases map to TRBD1. J was trimmed by 2 bases and V by 4 bases; bases with no gene match: 3. The CDR3 extends over 15 amino acids. Germline values: CDR1 SGHTA, CDR2 FQGNSA. The CDR3 sequence: CASSSGQGAQETQYF. The DNA for the CDR3 is TGTGCCAGCAGCTCCGGACAGGGGGCGCAAGAGACCCAGTACTTC. The variable domain in full, with the rest retrieved from reference TRBV7-2 and TRBJ2-5, is GAGVSQSPSNKVTEKGKDVELRCDPISGHTALYWYRQSLGQGLEFLIYFQGNSAPDKSGLPSDRFSAERTGGSVSTLTIQRTQQEDSAVYLCASSSGQGAQETQYFGPGTRLLVL.

The rearrangement links TRBV24-1 to TRBJ2-1; 7 nucleotides agree with TRBD1. The germline V gene has CDR1 KGHDR and CDR2 SFDVKD. With 5 bases clipped from V and 5 bases from J, the junction kept 2 bases outside the gene matches. The CDR3 contains 13 residues. This CDR3 reads CATSGQGDNEQFF. CDR3 DNA: TGTGCCACCAGTGGACAGGGTGACAATGAGCAGTTCTTC.

The chain is built from TRBV12-3 or TRBV12-4 and TRBJ2-5, with D possibly TRBD1 on 6 matching bases. V dropped 6 bases and J dropped 2 bases, with 10 bases sitting between them. The CDR3 spans 13 residues. CDR3 in DNA: TGTGCCAGCAGCCGAGGACAGCAAGAGACCCAGTACTTC. It codes for CASSRGQQETQYF.

This chain links TRBV4-3 with TRBJ2-2; D is possibly TRBD1 or TRBD2 (6 bases each). CDR1 and CDR2 from the germline V gene are LGHNA and YSLEER. The CDR3 is 16 amino acids. V lost 0 bases and J lost 3, with 11 bases in between. CDR3: CASSQDRGADTGELFF. The CDR3 DNA sequence: TGCGCCAGCAGCCAAGATAGGGGGGCCGACACCGGGGAGCTGTTTTTT.

The rearrangement links TRBV14 to TRBJ1-4; D unresolved. This CDR3 spans 16 amino acids. Germline V gene lookup returns CDR1 SGHDN and CDR2 FVKESK. Deletions cut 1 base from V and 4 bases from J, with 13 bases between. CDR3 nucleotides: TGTGCCAGCAGCCAAGTAAGTAGACGGAATAATGAAAAACTGTTTTTT. Its protein is CASSQVSRRNNEKLFF.

V and J are TRBV6-5 and TRBJ2-3; the D is unclear. V lost 7 bases and J 0 bases, leaving 8 bases between the germline ends. Germline CDR1 reads MNHEY; CDR2 reads SVGAGI. The CDR3 spans 13 residues. The CDR3 DNA reads TGTGCCAGCACGGCGGCTAGCACAGATACGCAGTATTTT. Amino acids: CASTAASTDTQYF.

The J gene is TRBJ2-3, the V gene TRBV21-1. TRBV21-1 is termed a pseudogene. The CDR3 loop spans 15 amino acids. The CDR3 DNA is TGTGCCAGCTTGGTGGGGGACCCTAGCACAGATACGCAGTATTTT. It yields the protein CASLVGDPSTDTQYF.

The chain is built from TRBV28 and TRBJ1-1; D gene unclear. Looked up from germline, CDR1 is MDHEN and CDR2 is SYDVKM. V lost 3 bases to trimming and J lost 11 bases, with 25 bases between them. There are 16 residues in the CDR3. DNA of the CDR3: TGTGCCAGCAGTTTGGGCAGTACCACTTTCGGCCCCGGGGCTTTCTTT. It codes for CASSLGSTTFGPGAFF.

The chain joins TRBV21-1 to TRBJ2-1; the table's D call, TRBD2, has no DNA check behind it. TRBV21-1 constitutes a pseudogene. CDR3 size: 17 residues. The CDR3 DNA sequence: TGTGCCAGCAGCAACGGAGGGGACGGTTACTCCTACAATGAGCAGTTCTTC. Encoded protein: CASSNGGDGYSYNEQFF.

The V call is TRBV29-1, the J call TRBJ1-5; D ambiguous. The CDR3 is made up of 15 amino acids. The germline gives CDR1 SQVTM, CDR2 ANQGSEA. Trimming cost V 2 bases and J 2 bases, with 13 bases left between them. CDR3 region: CSVEMDGSGNQPQHF. CDR3 DNA sequence: TGCAGCGTTGAAATGGACGGATCCGGCAATCAGCCCCAGCATTTT.

The V and J genes are TRBV6-1 and TRBJ1-3; 9 nucleotides agree with TRBD1. After removal of 3 bases from V and 3 bases from J, the junction contained 3 bases not matched to a gene. Germline loops: CDR1 MNHNS, CDR2 SASEGT. The CDR3 runs 15 residues. CDR3 loop: CASSDVTGGGNTIYF. The CDR3 bases are TGTGCCAGCAGTGACGTGACAGGGGGTGGAAACACCATATATTTT.

The chain combines TRBV7-2 with TRBJ2-2; no firm D call. The ends were cut back, 5 bases at V and 5 bases at J, with 15 bases in the middle. The CDR3 extends over 15 amino acids. Germline CDR1 SGHTA, CDR2 FQGNSA. The CDR3 reads CASSDQPISTGELFF. The CDR3 nucleotides read TGTGCCAGCAGCGATCAGCCTATTAGTACCGGGGAGCTGTTTTTT. The full variable domain, its missing parts supplied by reference TRBV7-2 and TRBJ2-2, is GAGVSQSPSNKVTEKGKDVELRCDPISGHTALYWYRQSLGQGLEFLIYFQGNSAPDKSGLPSDRFSAERTGGSVSTLTIQRTQQEDSAVYLCASSDQPISTGELFFGEGSRLTVL.

On this clone itself: Other DNA sequences in the same sample also yield this CDR3. V and J are TRBV4-1 and TRBJ1-1; D is uncertain. Germline V gives CDR1 MGHRA, CDR2 YSYEKL. V lost 0 bases, J lost 1 base, and 3 bases lay in between. The CDR3 is 13 residues long. CDR3 amino acids: CASSQERNTEAFF. The CDR3 DNA is TGCGCCAGCAGCCAAGAAAGGAACACTGAAGCTTTCTTT.

The chain links TRBV7-6 to TRBJ2-5; 8 bases line up with TRBD2. The CDR3 consists of 15 residues. CDR1 SGHVS and CDR2 FNYEAQ come from the germline V gene. V lost 1 base to trimming and J lost 5 bases; unmatched junction nucleotides: 6. Written as DNA, the CDR3 is TGTGCCAGCAGCTTAGGAACTAGCGGAGGGGAGACCCAGTACTTC. Protein: CASSLGTSGGETQYF.

This sequence joins TRBV10-3 and TRBJ1-2; D is possibly TRBD1 (5 bases). This CDR3 spans 12 amino acids. Germline V gene sequence: CDR1 ENHRY, CDR2 SYGVKD. V lost 4 bases and J 2 bases, leaving 5 bases between the germline ends. The DNA for the CDR3 is TGTGCCATCAGTGGACAGAACTATGGCTACACCTTC. This gives the protein CAISGQNYGYTF.

V usage is TRBV7-9 and J usage is TRBJ2-7, with TRBD1 matching 7 bases. With 5 bases clipped from V and 4 bases from J, the junction kept 11 bases outside the gene matches. The CDR3 is 15 amino acids. Looked up from germline, CDR1 is SEHNR and CDR2 is FQNEAQ (reference sequence). This chain's CDR3 is CASSPRDSHLYEQYF. In nucleotides, the CDR3 is TGTGCCAGCAGCCCTCGGGACAGTCATTTGTACGAGCAGTACTTC. The entire variable domain, with the rest obtained from reference TRBV7-9 and TRBJ2-7, is as follows: DTGVSQNPRHKITKRGQNVTFRCDPISEHNRLYWYRQTLGQGPEFLTYFQNEAQLEKSRLLSDRFSAERPKGSFSTLEIQRTEQGDSAMYLCASSPRDSHLYEQYFGPGTRLTVT.

The chain carries TRBV4-1 and TRBJ2-3; TRBD2 matches at 8 bases. This CDR3 is built from 15 residues. CDR1 and CDR2 from the germline V gene are MGHRA and YSYEKL. V gave up 0 bases and J gave up 6 bases; unmatched junction bases: 5. CDR3 coding DNA: TGCGCCAGCAGCCAAGAAGAACTAGCGGCGGATACGCAGTATTTT. This encodes CASSQEELAADTQYF.

The table lists this clone with a count of one. V usage is TRBV3-1 (or the pseudogene TRBV3-2) and J usage is TRBJ2-3; D might be TRBD2 (6 bases). V lost 4 bases, J lost 0 bases, and 14 bases lay in between. The V gene's germline CDR1 is LGHDT and CDR2 YNNKEL (reference sequence). The CDR3 runs to 16 residues. CDR3 region: CASSLGGGTSTDTQYF. CDR3 in DNA: TGTGCCAGCAGCCTAGGTGGGGGGACGAGCACAGATACGCAGTATTTT.